One T cell receptor (beta chain) is described in this entry. These data come from a study of radiation and T cells in renal cell carcinoma. Time point here: blood 2 weeks post-SBRT. Documented treatment: 15 Gy SBRT to primary tumor, nephrectomy 4 weeks later. The patient's renal cell carcinoma had clear cell pathology. Data came from immunoSEQ multiplex PCR; TCRdb stores just in-frame clones and leaves some out. The sample holds around 60,000 clones, around 80% seen once. Trimming took 3 bases from V and 0 from J, leaving 18 bases between them. The CDR3 loop spans 18 amino acids. Germline-derived CDR1 and CDR2 are MNHEY and SMNVEV (reference sequence).

This sample comprised blood, obtained from a patient whose treatment included radiotherapy and nephrectomy. The rearrangement uses TRBV27 and TRBJ2-4; D ambiguous. The source is a man aged 55 to 70 with renal cell carcinoma. The CDR3 DNA follows: TGTGCCAGCAGTTTGAGGCCCATGAGTAGAGTAGCCAAAAACATTCAGTACTTC. Its protein is CASSLRPMSRVAKNIQYF.